One T cell receptor beta chain is described in this entry. This sample was included in a study of blood T cell repertoires in COVID-19. The wider study: Acute-phase and convalescent COVID-19 samples originated in the United States, Italy and Spain.

In germline, CDR1 is MDHEN, CDR2 SYDVKM. The CDR3 extends over 13 amino acids. J gave up 4 bases and V 8 bases, and 2 bases lay outside the gene matches. Original analysis: Nucleated cell counts were estimated from reference gene primer amplification. Repertoires were generated with immunoSEQ multiplex PCR, while TCRdb's copy carries only in-frame clones and drops some. V and J calls and clone size are those listed in that table; D and trimming were worked out from the DNA. This sample has fewer than 300,000 clones, with 90% found just once. The rearrangement uses TRBV28 and TRBJ2-2; TRBD2 agrees at 9 bases. The source material was PBMCs or T cells enriched from blood (not recorded which). The clonotype originates from a young woman who had recovered from COVID-19. The CDR3 sequence: CASLREGTGELFF. As DNA, the CDR3 is TGTGCCAGCTTGCGGGAGGGCACCGGGGAGCTGTTTTTT.